Below are 3 T cell receptor beta chains sequenced from a single sample in a study of shared clonotypes between healthy human individuals. Naive CD8 cells lacked CD45RO, underwent positive selection for CCR7 and left out terminally differentiated effector memory CD45RA+ cells. Libraries were prepared by immunoSEQ multiplex PCR; TCRdb keeps only in-frame clonotypes and omits some of them. The sample yields under 2,000,000 clones, just under 95% seen once. The sample consisted of naive CD8+ T cells sorted from blood. Every receptor here comes from a man between 18 and 29 years old in good health.

This chain uses TRBV6-6 with TRBJ1-6, with 7 positions matching TRBD1. Germline values: CDR1 MNHNY, CDR2 SVGAGI (reference sequence). The V gene end was trimmed by 3 bases and the J gene end by 8 bases; junction bases not matched to a gene: 4. The CDR3 loop spans 14 amino acids. The CDR3 DNA reads as TGTGCCAGCAGTTATACAGGGGCATATTCACCCCTCCACTTT. Protein product: CASSYTGAYSPLHF.

This clone was recorded only once. The genes are TRBV28 and TRBJ1-3; D call uncertain. The CDR3 is made up of 16 amino acids. V gave up 5 bases and J gave up 0 bases, with 14 bases separating them. Germline CDR1 MDHEN, CDR2 SYDVKM. CDR3 bases: TGTGCCAGCAGTCTCCGGTCCATCCACTCTGGAAACACCATATATTTT. It codes for CASSLRSIHSGNTIYF.

This chain joins TRBV6-4 and TRBJ2-3; D not resolved. Trimming stripped 6 bases from V and 4 bases from J, with 8 bases between. This CDR3 spans 12 amino acids. CDR1 and CDR2 (germline): MRHNA, SNTAGT. The CDR3 region is CASSASPDTQYF. DNA of the CDR3: TGTGCCAGCAGCGCGAGCCCAGATACGCAGTATTTT.